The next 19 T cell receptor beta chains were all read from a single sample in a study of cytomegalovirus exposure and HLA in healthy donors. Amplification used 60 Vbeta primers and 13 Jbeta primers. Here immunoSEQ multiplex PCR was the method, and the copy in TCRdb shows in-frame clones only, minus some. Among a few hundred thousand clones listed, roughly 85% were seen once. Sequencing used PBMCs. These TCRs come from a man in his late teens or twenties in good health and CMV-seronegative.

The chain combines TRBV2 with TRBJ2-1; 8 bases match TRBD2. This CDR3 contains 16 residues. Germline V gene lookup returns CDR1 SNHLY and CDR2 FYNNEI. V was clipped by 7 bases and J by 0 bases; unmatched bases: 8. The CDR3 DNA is TGTGCCAGCATGAGGGGCGGGGGGAGCTCCTACAATGAGCAGTTCTTC. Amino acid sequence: CASMRGGGSSYNEQFF.

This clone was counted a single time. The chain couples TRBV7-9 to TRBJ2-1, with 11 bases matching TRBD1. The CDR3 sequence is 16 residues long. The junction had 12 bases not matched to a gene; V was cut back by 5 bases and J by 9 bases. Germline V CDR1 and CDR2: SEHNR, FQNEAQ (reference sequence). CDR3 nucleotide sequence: TGTGCCAGCAGCGCTACTCCGGACAGGGGGCGGAGTGAGCAGTTCTTC. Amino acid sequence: CASSATPDRGRSEQFF.

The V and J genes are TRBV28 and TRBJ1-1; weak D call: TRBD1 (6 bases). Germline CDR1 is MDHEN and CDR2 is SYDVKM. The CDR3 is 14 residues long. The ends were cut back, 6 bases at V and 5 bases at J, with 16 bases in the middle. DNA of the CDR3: TGTGCCAGCAGCAACCCCAGGGGCTGGACTGAAGCTTTCTTT. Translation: CASSNPRGWTEAFF.

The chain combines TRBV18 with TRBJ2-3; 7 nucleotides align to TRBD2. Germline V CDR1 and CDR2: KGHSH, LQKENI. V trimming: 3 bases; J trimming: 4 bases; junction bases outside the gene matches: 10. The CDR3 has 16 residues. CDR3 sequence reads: CASSPRMGGLADTQYF. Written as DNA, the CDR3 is TGTGCCAGCTCACCCCGGATGGGGGGGTTGGCAGATACGCAGTATTTT.

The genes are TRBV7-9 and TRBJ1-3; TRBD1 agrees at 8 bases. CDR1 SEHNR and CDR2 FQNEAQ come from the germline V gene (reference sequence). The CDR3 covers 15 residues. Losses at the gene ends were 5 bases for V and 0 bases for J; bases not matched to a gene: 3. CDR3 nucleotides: TGTGCCAGCAGCCATGGACAGGGCTCTGGAAACACCATATATTTT. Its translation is CASSHGQGSGNTIYF. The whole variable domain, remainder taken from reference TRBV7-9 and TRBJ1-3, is DTGVSQNPRHKITKRGQNVTFRCDPISEHNRLYWYRQTLGQGPEFLTYFQNEAQLEKSRLLSDRFSAERPKGSFSTLEIQRTEQGDSAMYLCASSHGQGSGNTIYFGEGSWLTVV.

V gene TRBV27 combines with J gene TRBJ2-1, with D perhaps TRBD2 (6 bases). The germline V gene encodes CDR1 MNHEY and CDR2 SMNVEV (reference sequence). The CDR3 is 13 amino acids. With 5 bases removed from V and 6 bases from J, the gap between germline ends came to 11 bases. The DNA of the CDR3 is TGTGCCAGCAGTCGACTAGTCCCCAATGAGCAGTTCTTC. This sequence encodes CASSRLVPNEQFF.

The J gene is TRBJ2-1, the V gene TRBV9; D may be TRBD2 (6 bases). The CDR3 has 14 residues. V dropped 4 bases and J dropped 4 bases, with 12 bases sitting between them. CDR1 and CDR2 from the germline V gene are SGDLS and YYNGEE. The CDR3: CASSPWGDYNEQFF. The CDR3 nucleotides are TGTGCCAGCAGCCCTTGGGGGGATTACAATGAGCAGTTCTTC.

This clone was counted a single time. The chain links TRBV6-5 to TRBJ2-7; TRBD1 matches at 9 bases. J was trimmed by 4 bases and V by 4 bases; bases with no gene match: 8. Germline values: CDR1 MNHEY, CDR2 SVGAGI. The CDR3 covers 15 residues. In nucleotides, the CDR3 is TGTGCCAGCAGTTCCGGGACAGGGTCATGGTACGAGCAGTACTTC. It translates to CASSSGTGSWYEQYF.

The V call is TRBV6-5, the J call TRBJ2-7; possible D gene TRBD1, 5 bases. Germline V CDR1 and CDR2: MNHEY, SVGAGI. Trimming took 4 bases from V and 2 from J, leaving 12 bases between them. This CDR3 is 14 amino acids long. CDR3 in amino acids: CASSSPDSTYEQYF. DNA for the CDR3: TGTGCCAGCAGTTCACCCGACAGTACCTACGAGCAGTACTTC.

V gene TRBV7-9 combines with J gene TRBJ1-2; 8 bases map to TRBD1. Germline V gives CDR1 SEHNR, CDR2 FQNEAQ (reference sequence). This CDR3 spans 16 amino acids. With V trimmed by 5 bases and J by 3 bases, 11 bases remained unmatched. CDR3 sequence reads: CASSMAGQGLDYGYTF. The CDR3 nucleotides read TGTGCCAGCAGCATGGCAGGACAGGGCCTTGACTATGGCTACACCTTC.

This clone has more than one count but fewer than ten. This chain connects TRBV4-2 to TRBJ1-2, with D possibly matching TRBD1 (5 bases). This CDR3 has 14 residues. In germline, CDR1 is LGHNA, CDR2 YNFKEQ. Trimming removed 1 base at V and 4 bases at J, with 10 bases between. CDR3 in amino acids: CASSQGRGGYGYTF. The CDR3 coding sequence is TGTGCCAGCAGCCAAGGTCGGGGGGGCTATGGCTACACCTTC.

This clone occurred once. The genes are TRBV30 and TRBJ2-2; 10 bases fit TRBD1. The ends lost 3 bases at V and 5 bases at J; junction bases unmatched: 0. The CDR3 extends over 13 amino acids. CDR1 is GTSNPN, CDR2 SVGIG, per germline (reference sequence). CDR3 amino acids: CAWRGQGTGELFF. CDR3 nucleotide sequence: TGTGCCTGGAGGGGACAGGGGACCGGGGAGCTGTTTTTT.

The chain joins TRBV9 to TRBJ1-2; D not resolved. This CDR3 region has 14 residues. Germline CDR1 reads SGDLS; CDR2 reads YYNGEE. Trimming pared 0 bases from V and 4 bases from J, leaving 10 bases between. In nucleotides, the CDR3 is TGTGCCAGCAGCGTAGCTGTGGGGAGCTATGGCTACACCTTC. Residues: CASSVAVGSYGYTF.

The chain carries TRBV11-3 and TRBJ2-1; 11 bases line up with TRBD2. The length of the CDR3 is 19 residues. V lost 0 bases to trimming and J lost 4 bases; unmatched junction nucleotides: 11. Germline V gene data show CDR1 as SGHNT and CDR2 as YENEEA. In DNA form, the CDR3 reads TGTGCCAGCAGCTTAGATCGAGGGGTTAGCGGGGGGGTTTACAATGAGCAGTTCTTC. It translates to CASSLDRGVSGGVYNEQFF.

The CDR3 DNA reads as TGTGCCAGCAATAGGGGAATTGGCAATGAGCAGTTCTTC. Translated, it gives CASNRGIGNEQFF. V gene TRBV6-5 combines with J gene TRBJ2-1; tentatively, D is TRBD1 (5 bases). CDR1 and CDR2 (germline): MNHEY, SVGAGI. The CDR3 has 13 amino acids. The V gene lost 7 bases and the J gene lost 6 bases, with 13 bases spanning the gap.

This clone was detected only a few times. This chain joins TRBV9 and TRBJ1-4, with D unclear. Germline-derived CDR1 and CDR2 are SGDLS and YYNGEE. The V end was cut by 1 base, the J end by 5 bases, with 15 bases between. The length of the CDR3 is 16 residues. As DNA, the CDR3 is TGTGCCAGCAGCGTAAGTTTTGGCGTACTAAATGAAAAACTGTTTTTT. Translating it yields CASSVSFGVLNEKLFF.

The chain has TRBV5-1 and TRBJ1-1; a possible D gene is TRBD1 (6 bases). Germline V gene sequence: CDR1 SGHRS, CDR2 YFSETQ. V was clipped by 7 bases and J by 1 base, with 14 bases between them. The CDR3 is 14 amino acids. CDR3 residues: CASGEPGQNTEAFF. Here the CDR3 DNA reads TGCGCCAGCGGTGAACCGGGACAGAACACTGAAGCTTTCTTT.

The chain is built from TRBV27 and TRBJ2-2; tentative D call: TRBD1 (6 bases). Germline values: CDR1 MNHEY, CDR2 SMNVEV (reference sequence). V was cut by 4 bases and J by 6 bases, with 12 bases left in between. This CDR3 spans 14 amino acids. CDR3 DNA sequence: TGTGCCAGCAGTTACAGGGATGGGGCCGGGGAGCTGTTTTTT. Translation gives CASSYRDGAGELFF.

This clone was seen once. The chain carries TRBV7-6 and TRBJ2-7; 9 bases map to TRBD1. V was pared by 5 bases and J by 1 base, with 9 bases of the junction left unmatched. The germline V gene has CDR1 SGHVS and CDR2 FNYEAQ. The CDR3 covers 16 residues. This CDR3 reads CASSDSRDRESYEQYF. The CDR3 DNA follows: TGTGCCAGCAGCGATTCCCGGGACAGGGAGTCCTACGAGCAGTACTTC.